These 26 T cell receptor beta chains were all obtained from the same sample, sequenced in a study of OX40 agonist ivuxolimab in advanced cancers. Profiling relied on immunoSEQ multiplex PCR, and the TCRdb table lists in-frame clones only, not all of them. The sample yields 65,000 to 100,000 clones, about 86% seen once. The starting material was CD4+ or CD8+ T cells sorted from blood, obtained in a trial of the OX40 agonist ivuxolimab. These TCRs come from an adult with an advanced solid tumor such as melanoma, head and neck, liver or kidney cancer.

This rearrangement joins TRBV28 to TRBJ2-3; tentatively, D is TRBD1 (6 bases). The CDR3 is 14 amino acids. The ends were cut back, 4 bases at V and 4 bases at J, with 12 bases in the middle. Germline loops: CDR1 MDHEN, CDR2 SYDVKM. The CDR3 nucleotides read TGTGCCAGCAGTTCTATCACAGGGCCAGATACGCAGTATTTT. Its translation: CASSSITGPDTQYF.

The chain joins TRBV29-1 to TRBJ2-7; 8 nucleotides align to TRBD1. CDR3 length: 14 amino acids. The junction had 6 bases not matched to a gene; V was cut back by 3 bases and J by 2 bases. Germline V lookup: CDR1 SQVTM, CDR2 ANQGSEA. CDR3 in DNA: TGCAGCGTTGAGGTTACAGGGGGGACCTACGAGCAGTACTTC. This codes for CSVEVTGGTYEQYF.

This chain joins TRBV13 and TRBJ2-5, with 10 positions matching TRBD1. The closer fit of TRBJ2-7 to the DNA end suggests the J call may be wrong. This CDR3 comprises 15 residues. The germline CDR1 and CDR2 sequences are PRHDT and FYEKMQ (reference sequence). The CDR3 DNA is TGTGCCAGCAGCTCCGCGACAGGGGGCTGGTACGAGCAGTACTTC. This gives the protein CASSSATGGWYEQYF.

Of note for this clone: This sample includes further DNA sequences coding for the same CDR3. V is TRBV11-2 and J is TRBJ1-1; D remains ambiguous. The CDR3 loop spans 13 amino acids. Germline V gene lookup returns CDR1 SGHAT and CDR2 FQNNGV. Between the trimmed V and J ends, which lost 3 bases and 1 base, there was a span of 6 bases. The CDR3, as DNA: TGTGCCAGCAGCTTGGCGGCGAACACTGAAGCTTTCTTT. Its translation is CASSLAANTEAFF.

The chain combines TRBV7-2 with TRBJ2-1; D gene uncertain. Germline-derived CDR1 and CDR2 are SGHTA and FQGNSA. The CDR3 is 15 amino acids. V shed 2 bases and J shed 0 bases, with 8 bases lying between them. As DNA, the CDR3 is TGTGCCAGCAGCTTACTTGCAGACTCCTACAATGAGCAGTTCTTC. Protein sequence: CASSLLADSYNEQFF.

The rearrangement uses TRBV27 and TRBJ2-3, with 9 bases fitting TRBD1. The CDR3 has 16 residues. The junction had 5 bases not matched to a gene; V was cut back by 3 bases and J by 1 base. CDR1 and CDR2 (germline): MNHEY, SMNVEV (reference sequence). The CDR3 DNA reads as TGTGCCAGCAGTTTTTCCGGGACAGGGCGCACAGATACGCAGTATTTT. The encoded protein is CASSFSGTGRTDTQYF.

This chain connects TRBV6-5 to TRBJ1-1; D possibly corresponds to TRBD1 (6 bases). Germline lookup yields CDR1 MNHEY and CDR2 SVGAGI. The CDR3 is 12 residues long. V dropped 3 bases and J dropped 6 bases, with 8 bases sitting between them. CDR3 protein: CASSYPGAEAFF. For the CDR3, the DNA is TGTGCCAGCAGTTATCCAGGGGCTGAAGCTTTCTTT.

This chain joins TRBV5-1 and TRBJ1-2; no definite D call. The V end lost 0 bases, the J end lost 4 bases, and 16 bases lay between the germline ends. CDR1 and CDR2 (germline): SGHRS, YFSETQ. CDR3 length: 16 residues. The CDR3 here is CASSLGLVSGGYGYTF. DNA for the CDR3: TGCGCCAGCAGCTTGGGTCTGGTATCAGGAGGCTATGGCTACACCTTC.

The DNA for the CDR3 is TGTGCCAGCTCCCTGGGTAGCGGGAGTACCGGGGAGCTGTTTTTT. Translation: CASSLGSGSTGELFF. V usage is TRBV9 and J usage is TRBJ2-2, with 9 bases aligning to TRBD2. Germline trimming cut 7 bases from V and 5 bases from J; bases unmatched to any gene: 9. Germline CDR1 is SGDLS and CDR2 is YYNGEE. There are 15 residues in the CDR3.

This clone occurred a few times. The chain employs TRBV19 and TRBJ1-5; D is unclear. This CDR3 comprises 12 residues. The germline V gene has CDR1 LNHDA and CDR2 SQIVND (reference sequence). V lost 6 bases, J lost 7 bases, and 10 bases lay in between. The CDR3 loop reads CASSDREQPQHF. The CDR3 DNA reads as TGTGCCAGTAGCGATCGGGAACAGCCCCAGCATTTT. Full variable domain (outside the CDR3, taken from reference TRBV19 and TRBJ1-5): DGGITQSPKYLFRKEGQNVTLSCEQNLNHDAMYWYRQDPGQGLRLIYYSQIVNDFQKGDIAEGYSVSREKKESFPLTVTSAQKNPTAFYLCASSDREQPQHFGDGTRLSIL.

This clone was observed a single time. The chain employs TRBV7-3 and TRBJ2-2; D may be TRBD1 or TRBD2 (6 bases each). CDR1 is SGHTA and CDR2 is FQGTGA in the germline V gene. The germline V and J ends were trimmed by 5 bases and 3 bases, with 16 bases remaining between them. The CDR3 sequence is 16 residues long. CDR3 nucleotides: TGTGCCAGCAGCCTACAGGGAGGTAGGGACACCGGGGAGCTGTTTTTT. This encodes CASSLQGGRDTGELFF.

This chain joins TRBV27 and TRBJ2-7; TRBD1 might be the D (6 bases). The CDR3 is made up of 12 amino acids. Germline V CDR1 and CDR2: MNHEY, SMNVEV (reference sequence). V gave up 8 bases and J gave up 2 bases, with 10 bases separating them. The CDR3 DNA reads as TGTGCCAGCGGGACACGGCCCTACGAGCAGTACTTC. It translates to CASGTRPYEQYF.

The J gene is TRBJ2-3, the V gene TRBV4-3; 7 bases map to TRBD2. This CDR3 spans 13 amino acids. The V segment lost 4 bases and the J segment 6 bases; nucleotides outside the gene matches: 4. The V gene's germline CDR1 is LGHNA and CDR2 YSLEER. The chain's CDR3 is CASSREGLDTQYF. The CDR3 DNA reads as TGCGCCAGCAGCCGGGAGGGGTTGGATACGCAGTATTTT.

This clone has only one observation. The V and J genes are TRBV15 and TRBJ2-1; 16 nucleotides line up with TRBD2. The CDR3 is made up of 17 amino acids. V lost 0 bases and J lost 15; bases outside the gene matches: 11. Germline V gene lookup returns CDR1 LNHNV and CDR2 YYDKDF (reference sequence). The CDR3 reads CATSRELSGLAGGTGFF. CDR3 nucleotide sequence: TGTGCCACCAGCAGAGAGCTCTCGGGACTAGCGGGAGGGACGGGGTTCTTC.

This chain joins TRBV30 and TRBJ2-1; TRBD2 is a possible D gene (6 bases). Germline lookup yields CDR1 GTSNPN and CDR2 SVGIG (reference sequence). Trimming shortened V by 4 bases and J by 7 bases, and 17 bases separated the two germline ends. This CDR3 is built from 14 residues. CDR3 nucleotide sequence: TGTGCCTGGATGGCGGGGCCCAGTAATAATGAGCAGTTCTTC. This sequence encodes CAWMAGPSNNEQFF.

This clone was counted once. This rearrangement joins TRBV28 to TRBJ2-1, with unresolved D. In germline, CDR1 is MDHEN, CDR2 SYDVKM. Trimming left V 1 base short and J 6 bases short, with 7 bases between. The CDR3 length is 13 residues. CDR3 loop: CASSLLGVNEQFF. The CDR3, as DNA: TGTGCCAGCAGTTTATTAGGAGTCAATGAGCAGTTCTTC.

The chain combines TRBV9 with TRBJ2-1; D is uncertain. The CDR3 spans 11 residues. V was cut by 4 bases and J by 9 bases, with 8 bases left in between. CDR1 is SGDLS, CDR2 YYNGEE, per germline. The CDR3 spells CASSSTFEQFF. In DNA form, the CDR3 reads TGTGCCAGCAGCTCAACGTTTGAGCAGTTCTTC.

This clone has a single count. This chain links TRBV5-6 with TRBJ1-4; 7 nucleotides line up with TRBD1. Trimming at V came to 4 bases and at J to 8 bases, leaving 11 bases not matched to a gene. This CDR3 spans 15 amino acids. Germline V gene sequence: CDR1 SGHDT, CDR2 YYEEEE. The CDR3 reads CASSTTGVGEEKLFF. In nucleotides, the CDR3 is TGTGCCAGCAGCACAACAGGGGTGGGCGAAGAAAAACTGTTTTTT. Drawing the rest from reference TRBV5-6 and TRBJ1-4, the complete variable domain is DAGVTQSPTHLIKTRGQQVTLRCSPKSGHDTVSWYQQALGQGPQFIFQYYEEEERQRGNFPDRFSGHQFPNYSSELNVNALLLGDSALYLCASSTTGVGEEKLFFGSGTQLSVL.

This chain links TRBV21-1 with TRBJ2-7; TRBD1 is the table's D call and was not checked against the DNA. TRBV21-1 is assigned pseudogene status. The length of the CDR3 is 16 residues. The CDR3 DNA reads TGTGCCAGCAGCTTCATGGACAGGAAGCACCTCTACGAGCAGTACTTC. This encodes CASSFMDRKHLYEQYF.

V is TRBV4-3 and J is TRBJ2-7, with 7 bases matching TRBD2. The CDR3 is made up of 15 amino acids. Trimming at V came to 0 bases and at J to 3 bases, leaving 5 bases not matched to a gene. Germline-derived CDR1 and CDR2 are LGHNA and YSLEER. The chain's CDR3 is CASSQESGDHYEQYF. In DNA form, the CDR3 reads TGCGCCAGCAGCCAAGAAAGCGGGGACCACTACGAGCAGTACTTC.

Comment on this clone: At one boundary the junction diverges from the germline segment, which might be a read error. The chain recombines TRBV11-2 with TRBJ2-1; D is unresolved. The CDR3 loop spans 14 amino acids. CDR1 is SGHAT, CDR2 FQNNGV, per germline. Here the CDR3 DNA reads TGTGCCAGCAGTTTAGGCCAGATCCACAATGAGCAGTTCTTC. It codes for CASSLGQIHNEQFF. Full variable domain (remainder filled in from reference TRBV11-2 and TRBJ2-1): EAGVAQSPRYKIIEKRQSVAFWCNPISGHATLYWYQQILGQGPKLLIQFQNNGVVDDSQLPKDRFSAERLKGVDSTLKIQPAKLEDSAVYLCASSLGQIHNEQFFGPGTRLTVL.

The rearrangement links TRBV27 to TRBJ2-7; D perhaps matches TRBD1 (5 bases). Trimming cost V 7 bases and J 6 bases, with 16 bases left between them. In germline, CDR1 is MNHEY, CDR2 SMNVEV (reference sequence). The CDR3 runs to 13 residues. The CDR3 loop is CASNPSQGLEQYF. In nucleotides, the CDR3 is TGTGCCAGCAATCCCAGCCAGGGTCTCGAGCAGTACTTC.

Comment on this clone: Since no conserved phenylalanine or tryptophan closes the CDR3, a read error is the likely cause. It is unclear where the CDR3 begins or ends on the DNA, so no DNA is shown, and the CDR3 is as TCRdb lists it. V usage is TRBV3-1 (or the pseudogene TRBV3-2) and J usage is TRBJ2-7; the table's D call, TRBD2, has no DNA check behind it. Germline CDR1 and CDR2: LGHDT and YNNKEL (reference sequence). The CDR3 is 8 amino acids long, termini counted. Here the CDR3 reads CASSQPRG.

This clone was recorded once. The CDR3 here is CAIQATSGNTIYF. In nucleotides, the CDR3 is TGTGCCATTCAGGCCACCTCTGGAAACACCATATATTTT. The chain is built from TRBV10-3 and TRBJ1-3; D is unresolved. V was trimmed by 9 bases and J by 0 bases, leaving 9 bases between them. Germline lookup yields CDR1 ENHRY and CDR2 SYGVKD. The CDR3 totals 13 residues.

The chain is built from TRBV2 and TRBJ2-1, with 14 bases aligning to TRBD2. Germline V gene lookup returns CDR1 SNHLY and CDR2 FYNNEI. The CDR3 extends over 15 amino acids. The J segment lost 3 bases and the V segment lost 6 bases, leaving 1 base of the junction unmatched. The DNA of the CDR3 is TGTGCCAGCAGCGGACTAGCGGGAGGCTACAATGAGCAGTTCTTC. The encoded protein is CASSGLAGGYNEQFF.

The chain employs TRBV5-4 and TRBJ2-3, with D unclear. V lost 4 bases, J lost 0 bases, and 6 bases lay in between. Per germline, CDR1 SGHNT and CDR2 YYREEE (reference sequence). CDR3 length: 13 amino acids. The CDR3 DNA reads TGTGCCAGCAGCGCCTCGAGCACAGATACGCAGTATTTT. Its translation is CASSASSTDTQYF.